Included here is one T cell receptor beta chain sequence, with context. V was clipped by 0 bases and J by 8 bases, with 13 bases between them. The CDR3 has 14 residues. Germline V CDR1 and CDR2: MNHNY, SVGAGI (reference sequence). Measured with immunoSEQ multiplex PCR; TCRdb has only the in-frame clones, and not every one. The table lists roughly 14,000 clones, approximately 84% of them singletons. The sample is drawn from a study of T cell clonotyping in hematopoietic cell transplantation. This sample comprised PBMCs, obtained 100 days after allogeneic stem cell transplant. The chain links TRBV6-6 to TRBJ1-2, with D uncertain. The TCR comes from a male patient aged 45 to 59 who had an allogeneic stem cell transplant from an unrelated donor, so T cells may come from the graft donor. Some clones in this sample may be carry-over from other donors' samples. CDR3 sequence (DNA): TGTGCCAGCAGTTACTCGAGGCAGGAGGGAGGCTACACCTTC. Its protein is CASSYSRQEGGYTF.